These 22 T cell receptor beta chains share one sample of origin, sequenced in a study of OX40 agonist ivuxolimab in advanced cancers. Measured with immunoSEQ multiplex PCR; TCRdb has only the in-frame clones, and not every one. The data contain 75,000 to 95,000 clones, roughly 94% of them singletons. The specimen comprised CD4+ or CD8+ T cells sorted from blood, sampled in a trial of the OX40 agonist ivuxolimab. Receptors originate from an adult with an advanced solid tumor such as melanoma, head and neck, liver or kidney cancer.

V usage is TRBV27 and J usage is TRBJ2-7; maybe TRBD2 (6 bases). This CDR3 has 13 residues. V was clipped by 5 bases and J by 4 bases, with 12 bases between them. Per the germline V gene, CDR1 is MNHEY and CDR2 is SMNVEV (reference sequence). CDR3 residues: CASSLGLRYEQYF. CDR3 bases: TGTGCCAGCAGTCTGGGACTGCGGTACGAGCAGTACTTC.

J is TRBJ2-7 and V is TRBV5-4; TRBD2 is a possible D gene (6 bases). The germline V and J ends were trimmed by 5 bases and 2 bases, with 14 bases remaining between them. Germline lookup yields CDR1 SGHNT and CDR2 YYREEE (reference sequence). This CDR3 comprises 14 residues. For the CDR3, the DNA is TGTGCCAGCAGACCTAGCGTAGGTACCTACGAGCAGTACTTC. As protein: CASRPSVGTYEQYF.

The chain links TRBV11-3 to TRBJ2-5; D gene uncertain. V was trimmed by 5 bases and J by 2 bases, leaving 9 bases between them. This CDR3 spans 13 amino acids. Germline CDR1 and CDR2: SGHNT and YENEEA. CDR3 residues: CASSREEQETQYF. In DNA form, the CDR3 reads TGTGCCAGCAGCCGCGAAGAACAAGAGACCCAGTACTTC.

The chain joins TRBV5-1 to TRBJ2-5, with D possibly TRBD1 on 5 matching bases. Germline-derived CDR1 and CDR2 are SGHRS and YFSETQ. This CDR3 has 13 residues. Trimming took off 0 bases at V and 4 bases at J, with 7 bases between the two ends. The CDR3 protein is CASSLDRRETQYF. CDR3 DNA: TGCGCCAGCAGCTTGGACAGGAGAGAGACCCAGTACTTC.

The chain links TRBV19 to TRBJ2-7; D is perhaps TRBD2 (6 bases). Germline V gene data show CDR1 as LNHDA and CDR2 as SQIVND (reference sequence). This CDR3 comprises 16 residues. The V end lost 3 bases, the J end lost 0 bases, and 15 bases lay between the germline ends. In nucleotides, the CDR3 is TGTGCCAGTAGTATCTCCTCGGGCGGGGACTCCTACGAGCAGTACTTC. Amino acid sequence: CASSISSGGDSYEQYF.

This sequence joins TRBV10-3 and TRBJ1-2, with TRBD1 as a possible D gene (6 bases). This CDR3 contains 14 residues. In germline, CDR1 is ENHRY, CDR2 SYGVKD. Trimming pared 4 bases from V and 3 bases from J, leaving 12 bases between. The CDR3 region is CAISVQGDDYGYTF. In nucleotides, the CDR3 is TGTGCCATCAGTGTACAGGGAGACGACTATGGCTACACCTTC.

The chain recombines TRBV6-5 with TRBJ1-2; D is undetermined. The CDR3 contains 11 residues. V was shortened by 1 base and J by 8 bases, with 5 bases between the two germline ends. The germline CDR1 and CDR2 sequences are MNHEY and SVGAGI. The CDR3 sequence is CASSYLGGYTF. The CDR3 nucleotides read TGTGCCAGCAGTTACTTGGGCGGCTACACCTTC.

The chain carries TRBV5-1 and TRBJ2-7, with 8 bases that match TRBD1. V shed 0 bases and J 0 bases; nucleotides not matched to a gene: 5. This CDR3 spans 16 amino acids. Looked up from germline, CDR1 is SGHRS and CDR2 is YFSETQ. The CDR3 nucleotides read TGCGCCAGCAGCTTGGCTCAGACAGGGGACTCCTACGAGCAGTACTTC. The encoded protein is CASSLAQTGDSYEQYF.

CDR3 DNA sequence: TGTGCCAGCAGCTTAGAGAGGCGGGCCGGCTCCTACAATGAGCAGTTCTTC. Protein product: CASSLERRAGSYNEQFF. This sequence joins TRBV7-8 and TRBJ2-1; perhaps TRBD2 as D (5 bases). Per the germline V gene, CDR1 is SGHVS and CDR2 is FQNEAQ. The CDR3 length is 17 residues. With 1 base removed from V and 0 bases from J, the gap between germline ends came to 13 bases.

V gene TRBV19 combines with J gene TRBJ1-1; D ambiguous. The CDR3 sequence is 11 residues long. V dropped 9 bases and J dropped 5 bases, with 10 bases sitting between them. Germline CDR1 LNHDA, CDR2 SQIVND (reference sequence). DNA for the CDR3: TGTGCCAGCCAGCGGGGTACTGAAGCTTTCTTT. This codes for CASQRGTEAFF.

This rearrangement joins TRBV9 to TRBJ2-3; 8 positions match TRBD2. V trimming: 4 bases; J trimming: 3 bases; junction bases outside the gene matches: 10. The CDR3 covers 16 residues. The V gene's germline CDR1 is SGDLS and CDR2 YYNGEE. This CDR3 is CASSPLGREVTDTQYF. The CDR3 nucleotides are TGTGCCAGCAGCCCCCTTGGGCGGGAGGTAACAGATACGCAGTATTTT.

V gene TRBV6-5 combines with J gene TRBJ1-2, with D uncertain. Germline assignment: CDR1 MNHEY and CDR2 SVGAGI. This CDR3 is 13 amino acids long. Trimming removed 8 bases from V and 3 bases from J, with 13 bases in between. CDR3 in DNA: TGTGCCAGCTACGAGGGTTATTACTATGGCTACACCTTC. Translated: CASYEGYYYGYTF.

This rearrangement joins TRBV4-1 to TRBJ1-2; D is ambiguous. Deletions cut 5 bases from V and 4 bases from J, with 17 bases between. This CDR3 contains 15 residues. From germline, CDR1 is MGHRA and CDR2 YSYEKL. Here the CDR3 DNA reads TGCGCCAGCAGCTCCAGCTCGCGAGGTAGCTATGGCTACACCTTC. Its translation is CASSSSSRGSYGYTF.

V usage is TRBV19 and J usage is TRBJ2-1; D unclear. The ends were cut back, 2 bases at V and 7 bases at J, with 21 bases in the middle. The germline CDR1 and CDR2 sequences are LNHDA and SQIVND (reference sequence). The CDR3 length is 17 residues. The chain's CDR3 is CASSIRARGTFDNEQFF. The CDR3 region has the DNA TGTGCCAGTAGTATAAGGGCCCGCGGCACGTTTGATAATGAGCAGTTCTTC.

DNA for the CDR3: TGTGCTAGTGGTTTGGACTACGGGACTAGCGGGAGGGCCAGCGAGCAGTACTTC. Residues: CASGLDYGTSGRASEQYF. The V call is TRBV12-5, the J call TRBJ2-7, with 16 bases identical to TRBD2. Germline V lookup: CDR1 LGHNT, CDR2 FRNRAP. The V and J ends lost 1 base and 6 bases, in that order; junction bases with no gene match: 9. This CDR3 is 18 amino acids long.

CDR3 coding DNA: TGTGCCAGCAGTTATTCGGACAAGGACGAGCAGTACTTC. This codes for CASSYSDKDEQYF. The V call is TRBV6-5, the J call TRBJ2-7, with D possibly TRBD1 on 5 matching bases. Trimming removed 3 bases from V and 5 bases from J, with 11 bases in between. This CDR3 is 13 amino acids long. The germline CDR1 and CDR2 sequences are MNHEY and SVGAGI.

The V call is TRBV19, the J call TRBJ1-5, with TRBD1 matching over 9 bases. Germline CDR1 is LNHDA and CDR2 is SQIVND (reference sequence). V shed 10 bases, J shed 5 bases, and the junction held 9 bases outside the gene matches. This CDR3 has 14 residues. Here the CDR3 DNA reads TGTGCCACTGCGGACAGGGGAGCGGATCAGCCCCAGCATTTT. Translated: CATADRGADQPQHF.

The chain couples TRBV18 to TRBJ2-7; no reliable D call. The CDR3 has 15 amino acids. Germline CDR1 reads KGHSH; CDR2 reads LQKENI. Trimming shortened V by 2 bases and J by 0 bases, and 11 bases separated the two germline ends. This chain's CDR3 is CASSPSLTASYEQYF. The DNA for the CDR3 is TGTGCCAGCTCACCAAGTCTCACGGCCTCCTACGAGCAGTACTTC.

The V gene is TRBV5-5, the J gene TRBJ1-4; a weak D match, TRBD1 (5 bases). This CDR3 comprises 16 residues. The germline V gene encodes CDR1 SGHKS and CDR2 YYEKEE (reference sequence). The V end was cut by 0 bases, the J end by 5 bases, with 14 bases between. The CDR3 DNA follows: TGTGCCAGCAGCTTGGGGGGCCGGGGGAGCAATGAAAAACTGTTTTTT. Translating it yields CASSLGGRGSNEKLFF.

The chain has TRBV6-1 and TRBJ1-4; no definite D call. Germline lookup yields CDR1 MNHNS and CDR2 SASEGT. Deletions cut 5 bases from V and 8 bases from J, with 9 bases between. The CDR3 spans 12 residues. CDR3 protein: CASSQSGEKLFF. CDR3 in DNA: TGTGCCAGCAGTCAAAGTGGGGAAAAACTGTTTTTT.

The chain links TRBV15 to TRBJ2-5; D unresolved. The CDR3 totals 13 residues. The V gene lost 3 bases and the J gene lost 2 bases, with 7 bases spanning the gap. The germline CDR1 and CDR2 sequences are LNHNV and YYDKDF (reference sequence). The CDR3 here is CATSRDLQETQYF. The CDR3 region has the DNA TGTGCCACCAGCAGGGACCTGCAAGAGACCCAGTACTTC.

The V and J genes are TRBV6-1 and TRBJ2-1, with D hard to call. Germline-derived CDR1 and CDR2 are MNHNS and SASEGT. The CDR3 covers 13 residues. V lost 2 bases and J 10 bases, leaving 12 bases between the germline ends. The CDR3 DNA reads TGTGCCAGCAGTGAAATCCCAGTAGGGGAGCAGTTCTTC. Amino acids: CASSEIPVGEQFF.